One sample yielded the 26 T cell receptor beta chains listed below, sequenced in a study of human T cells and chemical hapten exposure. MiXCR, applied by TCRdb to the RACE reads, yields one record per CDR3 protein. The table has about 99,000 distinct CDR3 sequences, 12% seen once. Indicated time point: patch test 1, 2 weeks after DPC sensitization. Treatment defined: therapeutic diphenylcyclopropenone sensitization with weekly scalp DPC. The sample was whole blood, taken in connection with sensitization to the hapten diphenylcyclopropenone (DPC). The receptors here all came from a woman between 35 and 50 years old with alopecia areata. Some clones in this sample may be carry-over from other donors' samples.

This clonotype was counted ten times or more. J is TRBJ2-5 and V is TRBV7-3; D not resolved. CDR3 size: 13 residues. V lost 3 bases to trimming and J lost 4 bases, with 9 bases between them. The germline V gene encodes CDR1 SGHTA and CDR2 FQGTGA. The CDR3 bases are TGTGCCAGCAGCTTCCTCCCGGGAGAGACCCAGTACTTC. Its translation: CASSFLPGETQYF.

The chain carries TRBV6-5 and TRBJ1-3, with TRBD1 matching 7 bases. Germline V CDR1 and CDR2: MNHEY, SVGAGI. V shed 6 bases, J shed 1 base, and the junction held 9 bases outside the gene matches. CDR3 length: 16 residues. CDR3 DNA: TGTGCCAGCAGCCCCGGGACAGCTTTTTCTGGAAACACCATATATTTT. It is translated as CASSPGTAFSGNTIYF.

The J gene is TRBJ1-5, the V gene TRBV29-1; no firm D call. Germline assignment: CDR1 SQVTM and CDR2 ANQGSEA. The CDR3 loop spans 14 amino acids. V lost 4 bases and J lost 8, with 18 bases in between. In DNA, the CDR3 is TGCAGCGTTGCGGGCGGACCGAGTGAGGAGCCCCAGCATTTT. Translated, it gives CSVAGGPSEEPQHF.

Regarding this clonotype: At one end the junction does not follow the germline gene, possibly because of a read error. The chain carries TRBV29-1 and TRBJ2-3, with a weak D call TRBD2 (6 bases). Germline V gene lookup returns CDR1 SQVTM and CDR2 ANQGSEA. This CDR3 spans 9 amino acids. The CDR3 here is CSPGSCHPF. DNA of the CDR3: TGCAGCCCCGGGAGCTGCCATCCCTTT.

This clonotype has just a few counts. The gene calls are TRBV7-3 and TRBJ2-7; weak D call: TRBD2 (5 bases). This CDR3 has 13 amino acids. V shed 5 bases and J shed 9 bases, with 17 bases lying between them. The V gene's germline CDR1 is SGHTA and CDR2 FQGTGA. CDR3 DNA: TGTGCCAGCAGCGGCGGGCCTCACGACTGGCAGTACTTC. Its protein is CASSGGPHDWQYF.

V usage is TRBV29-1 and J usage is TRBJ2-4, with D hard to call. Between the trimmed V and J ends, which lost 4 bases and 6 bases, there was a span of 7 bases. The CDR3 runs 11 residues. Germline lookup yields CDR1 SQVTM and CDR2 ANQGSEA. The CDR3 reads CSVVALNIQYF. Written as DNA, the CDR3 is TGCAGCGTTGTGGCCCTAAACATTCAGTACTTC.

Ten or more counts support this clonotype. This sequence joins TRBV6-2 or TRBV6-3 and TRBJ2-7, with D unresolved. Germline V gene lookup returns CDR1 MNHEY and CDR2 SVGEGT. The CDR3 sequence is 13 residues long. V was shortened by 11 bases and J by 6 bases, with 20 bases between the two germline ends. The CDR3 region has the DNA TGTGCCGTCGTCGGCCAGGTGTCCAGCGAGCAGTACTTC. Translated: CAVVGQVSSEQYF.

In this sample, this clonotype turned up a few times. The chain has TRBV3-1 and TRBJ1-2; unclear D gene. Trimming stripped 4 bases from V and 0 bases from J, with 6 bases between. The CDR3 extends over 13 amino acids. CDR1 and CDR2 (germline): LGHDT, YNNKEL (reference sequence). Here the CDR3 DNA reads TGTGCCAGCAGCCCCCGATCTAACTATGGCTACACCTTC. Protein sequence: CASSPRSNYGYTF.

In its sample, this clonotype was seen a few times. The chain carries TRBV29-1 and TRBJ2-7, with TRBD2 as a possible D gene (5 bases). Germline lookup yields CDR1 SQVTM and CDR2 ANQGSEA. The CDR3 runs 12 residues. V was cut by 5 bases and J by 5 bases, with 13 bases left in between. This chain's CDR3 is CSVHKTTDEQYF. CDR3 sequence (DNA): TGCAGCGTTCATAAGACTACGGACGAGCAGTACTTC.

The chain joins TRBV21-1 to TRBJ2-7; TRBD1 was called by the table and not checked on the DNA. TRBV21-1 constitutes a pseudogene. CDR3 length: 15 residues. The CDR3 sequence is CASSKGTGPNYEQYF. The CDR3 coding sequence is TGTGCCAGCAGCAAAGGGACAGGTCCCAACTACGAGCAGTACTTC.

This clonotype was recorded a few times. The chain employs TRBV5-1 and TRBJ2-1; 13 bases align to TRBD2. The CDR3 runs to 16 residues. CDR1 and CDR2 from the germline V gene are SGHRS and YFSETQ. V shed 0 bases, J shed 6 bases, and the junction held 3 bases outside the gene matches. The CDR3 loop is CASSLELAGGRNEQFF. The CDR3 DNA sequence: TGCGCCAGCAGCTTGGAACTAGCGGGAGGGCGCAATGAGCAGTTCTTC.

The genes are TRBV14 and TRBJ1-3; D is ambiguous. V was cut by 2 bases and J by 0 bases, with 8 bases left in between. The CDR3 extends over 15 amino acids. The germline V gene encodes CDR1 SGHDN and CDR2 FVKESK. CDR3 DNA sequence: TGTGCCAGCAGCCAACTCCTGAGCTCTGGAAACACCATATATTTT. It is translated as CASSQLLSSGNTIYF.

The J gene is TRBJ2-2, the V gene TRBV28; D perhaps matches TRBD2 (5 bases). V was cut by 5 bases and J by 7 bases, with 8 bases left in between. The CDR3 loop spans 12 amino acids. Germline values: CDR1 MDHEN, CDR2 SYDVKM. CDR3 loop: CASSAEVGELFF. As DNA, the CDR3 is TGTGCCAGCAGTGCGGAGGTCGGGGAGCTGTTTTTT.

The chain combines TRBV5-4 with TRBJ1-1, with D unresolved. Germline CDR1 SGHNT, CDR2 YYREEE (reference sequence). V gave up 0 bases and J gave up 6 bases, with 12 bases separating them. The CDR3 sequence is 14 residues long. For the CDR3, the DNA is TGTGCCAGCAGCTTGGCCTTGGTGCTTGCTGAAGCTTTCTTT. It yields the protein CASSLALVLAEAFF. Full variable domain (rest looked up from reference TRBV5-4 and TRBJ1-1): ETGVTQSPTHLIKTRGQQVTLRCSSQSGHNTVSWYQQALGQGPQFIFQYYREEENGRGNFPPRFSGLQFPNYSSELNVNALELDDSALYLCASSLALVLAEAFFGQGTRLTVV.

The rearrangement uses TRBV24-1 and TRBJ2-1, with TRBD2 matching over 7 bases. The CDR3 contains 18 residues. V was pared by 0 bases and J by 9 bases, with 16 bases of the junction left unmatched. Germline lookup yields CDR1 KGHDR and CDR2 SFDVKD. As DNA, the CDR3 is TGTGCCACCAGTGATTTGTCCTACCCCACGGGGGGTAAAGGTGAGCAGTTCTTC. Amino acids: CATSDLSYPTGGKGEQFF.

This clonotype was picked up many times. V usage is TRBV5-1 and J usage is TRBJ2-7, with 10 nucleotides matching TRBD1. This CDR3 region has 14 residues. Germline V lookup: CDR1 SGHRS, CDR2 YFSETQ. V was pared by 4 bases and J by 6 bases, with 7 bases of the junction left unmatched. In nucleotides, the CDR3 is TGCGCCAGCAGCCCTCCGGGACAGGGGTCCGAGCAGTACTTC. Translated: CASSPPGQGSEQYF.

At least ten counts were recorded for this clonotype. V is TRBV4-1 and J is TRBJ2-2; 11 positions match TRBD2. V was pared by 4 bases and J by 6 bases, with 7 bases of the junction left unmatched. CDR3 length: 16 residues. Per germline, CDR1 MGHRA and CDR2 YSYEKL. The CDR3: CASSLTSGGLSGELFF. CDR3 nucleotides: TGCGCCAGCAGCCTTACTAGCGGGGGCTTGTCCGGGGAGCTGTTTTTT.

This clonotype occurred many times. J is TRBJ1-5 and V is TRBV19; D is unclear. The germline V gene has CDR1 LNHDA and CDR2 SQIVND (reference sequence). The CDR3 loop spans 16 amino acids. V was pared by 4 bases and J by 0 bases, with 13 bases between. CDR3 loop: CASSTGLRYSNQPQHF. CDR3 DNA: TGTGCCAGTAGTACCGGCCTAAGATATAGCAATCAGCCCCAGCATTTT.

The rearrangement uses TRBV4-1 and TRBJ2-6; D may be TRBD1 (5 bases). The CDR3 is made up of 17 amino acids. Trimming removed 2 bases at V and 2 bases at J, with 13 bases between. Germline V gene sequence: CDR1 MGHRA, CDR2 YSYEKL. CDR3 residues: CASSQYLGDAGANVLTF. CDR3 nucleotide sequence: TGCGCCAGCAGCCAATACTTAGGGGATGCTGGGGCCAACGTCCTGACTTTC.

The V call is TRBV20-1, the J call TRBJ2-7, with D perhaps TRBD1 (6 bases). This CDR3 has 14 amino acids. V shed 3 bases and J shed 3 bases, with 15 bases lying between them. CDR1 DFQATT and CDR2 SNEGSKA come from the germline V gene (reference sequence). CDR3 nucleotide sequence: TGCAGTGCTAGTTCGCAGGGGCCAGACTACGAGCAGTACTTC. Translating gives CSASSQGPDYEQYF.

The chain carries TRBV20-1 and TRBJ1-5, with D uncertain. In germline, CDR1 is DFQATT, CDR2 SNEGSKA (reference sequence). The CDR3 is 12 amino acids. Trimming removed 6 bases at V and 4 bases at J, with 10 bases between. The CDR3 loop reads CSAIEVNQPQHF. The CDR3 bases are TGCAGTGCGATAGAAGTGAATCAGCCCCAGCATTTT.

This clonotype was recorded a few times. The rearrangement uses TRBV6-2 or TRBV6-3 and TRBJ1-5; D unresolved. This CDR3 contains 15 residues. The V gene's germline CDR1 is MNHEY and CDR2 SVGEGT. V was trimmed by 5 bases and J by 0 bases, leaving 11 bases between them. The CDR3 nucleotides read TGTGCCAGCAGTGCTTTGGAGGTTAGCAATCAGCCCCAGCATTTT. It yields the protein CASSALEVSNQPQHF.

The rearrangement links TRBV28 to TRBJ1-1; no clear D gene. Germline lookup yields CDR1 MDHEN and CDR2 SYDVKM. The CDR3 contains 11 residues. V lost 6 bases and J 3 bases, leaving 5 bases between the germline ends. CDR3 amino acids: CASRSDTEAFF. The CDR3 nucleotides are TGTGCCAGCAGGTCTGACACTGAAGCTTTCTTT.

J is TRBJ1-4 and V is TRBV7-2, with D unresolved. This CDR3 is built from 13 residues. The germline CDR1 and CDR2 sequences are SGHTA and FQGNSA. V was trimmed by 4 bases and J by 0 bases, leaving 3 bases between them. The CDR3 protein is CASSSATNEKLFF. CDR3 sequence (DNA): TGTGCCAGCAGCTCTGCAACTAATGAAAAACTGTTTTTT. The full variable domain, in which reference TRBV7-2 and TRBJ1-4 provide the parts outside the CDR3, is GAGVSQSPSNKVTEKGKDVELRCDPISGHTALYWYRQSLGQGLEFLIYFQGNSAPDKSGLPSDRFSAERTGGSVSTLTIQRTQQEDSAVYLCASSSATNEKLFFGSGTQLSVL.

This clonotype has more than one count but fewer than ten. The rearrangement uses TRBV28 and TRBJ2-1; the D gene is possibly TRBD1 (6 bases). The germline V gene has CDR1 MDHEN and CDR2 SYDVKM. V was clipped by 8 bases and J by 0 bases, with 26 bases between them. The CDR3 totals 19 residues. CDR3 DNA sequence: TGTGCCAGCGGGACGGGAACAGGGATTTACTCCCTCTCCTACAATGAGCAGTTCTTC. Translating gives CASGTGTGIYSLSYNEQFF.

This clonotype was observed many times. This chain links TRBV28 with TRBJ2-3; no definite D call. V lost 3 bases and J lost 6, with 1 base in between. The germline CDR1 and CDR2 sequences are MDHEN and SYDVKM. This CDR3 contains 10 residues. The CDR3: CASSLDTQYF. For the CDR3, the DNA is TGTGCCAGCAGTTTGGATACGCAGTATTTT.